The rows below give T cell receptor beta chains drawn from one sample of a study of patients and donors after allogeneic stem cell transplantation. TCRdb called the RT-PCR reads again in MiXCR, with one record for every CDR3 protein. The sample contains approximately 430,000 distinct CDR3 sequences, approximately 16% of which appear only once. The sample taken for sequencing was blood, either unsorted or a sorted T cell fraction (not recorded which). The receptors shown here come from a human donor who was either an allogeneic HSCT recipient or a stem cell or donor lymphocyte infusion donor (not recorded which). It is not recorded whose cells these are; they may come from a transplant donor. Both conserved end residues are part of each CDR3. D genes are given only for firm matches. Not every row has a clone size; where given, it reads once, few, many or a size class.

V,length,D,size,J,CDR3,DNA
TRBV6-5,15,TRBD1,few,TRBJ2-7,CASSYGTGGRYEQYF,TGTGCCAGCAGTTACGGGACAGGGGGTAGGTACGAGCAGTACTTC
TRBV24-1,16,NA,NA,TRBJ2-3,CATSYPTGKVADTQYF,TGTGCCACCAGTTACCCTACAGGGAAGGTCGCAGATACGCAGTATTTT
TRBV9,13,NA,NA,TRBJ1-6,CASSRQANSPLHF,TGTGCCAGCAGCCGGCAGGCAAATTCACCCCTCCACTTT
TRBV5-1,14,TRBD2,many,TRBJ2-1,CASSLGPGGNEQFF,TGCGCCAGCAGCTTGGGACCGGGAGGCAATGAGCAGTTCTTC
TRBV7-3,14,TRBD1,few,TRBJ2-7,CASSSGQGVYEQYF,TGTGCCAGCAGCTCGGGACAGGGGGTCTACGAGCAGTACTTC
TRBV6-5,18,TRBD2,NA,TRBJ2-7,CASSYGQGLAGSSYEQYF,TGTGCCAGCAGTTATGGCCAGGGGCTAGCGGGGAGCTCCTACGAGCAGTACTTC
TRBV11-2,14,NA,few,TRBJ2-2,CASSFEIKSGELFF,TGTGCCAGCAGCTTCGAAATTAAGTCCGGGGAGCTGTTTTTT
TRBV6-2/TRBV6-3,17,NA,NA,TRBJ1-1,CASSYLAGLALNTKAFF,TGTGCCAGCAGTTACCTGGCAGGGCTCGCCCTGAACACTAAAGCTTTCTTT
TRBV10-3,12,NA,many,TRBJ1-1,CAISESRTEAFF,TGTGCCATCAGTGAGTCTAGGACTGAAGCTTTCTTT
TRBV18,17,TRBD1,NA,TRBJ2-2,CASSPRIRTGGTGELFF,TGTGCCAGCTCACCACGAATCCGGACAGGGGGCACCGGGGAGCTGTTTTTT
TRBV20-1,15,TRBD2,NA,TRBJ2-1,CSARGTSGFYNEQFF,TGCAGTGCTAGGGGGACTAGCGGCTTTTACAATGAGCAGTTCTTC
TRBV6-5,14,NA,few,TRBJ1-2,CASSYSQGYYGYTF,TGTGCCAGCAGTTACTCCCAGGGATACTATGGCTACACCTTC
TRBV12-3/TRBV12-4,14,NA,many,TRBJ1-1,CASSLRGGITEAFF,TGTGCCAGCAGTTTAAGAGGAGGGATCACTGAAGCTTTCTTT
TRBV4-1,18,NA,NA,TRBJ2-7,CASSQEPPPHSWAYEQYF,TGCGCCAGCAGCCAAGAACCTCCACCCCACAGTTGGGCCTACGAGCAGTACTTC
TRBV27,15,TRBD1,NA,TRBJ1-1,CASGRQGQLNTEAFF,TGTGCCAGCGGCAGACAGGGACAGCTGAACACTGAAGCTTTCTTT
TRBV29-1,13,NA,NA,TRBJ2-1,CSADKSSYNEQFF,TGCAGCGCGGACAAGAGCTCCTACAATGAGCAGTTCTTC
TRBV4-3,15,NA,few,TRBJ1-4,CASSQVGGVGEKLFF,TGCGCCAGCAGCCAAGTGGGGGGGGTAGGTGAAAAACTGTTTTTT
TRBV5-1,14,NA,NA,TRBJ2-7,CASSLGPGWYEQYF,TGCGCCAGCAGCTTGGGTCCAGGGTGGTACGAGCAGTACTTC
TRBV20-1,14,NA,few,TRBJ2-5,CSARQPGYQETQYF,TGCAGTGCTAGACAGCCAGGGTACCAAGAGACCCAGTACTTC
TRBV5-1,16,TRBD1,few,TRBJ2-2,CASSLAGQGGSGELFF,TGCGCCAGCAGCTTGGCGGGACAGGGAGGAAGCGGGGAGCTGTTTTTT
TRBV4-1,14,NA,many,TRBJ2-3,CASSQKAATDTQYF,TGCGCCAGCAGCCAAAAAGCGGCTACAGATACGCAGTATTTT
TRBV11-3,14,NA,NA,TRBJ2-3,CASSLGQAQNTQYF,TGTGCCAGCAGCTTAGGGCAGGCTCAGAATACGCAGTATTTT
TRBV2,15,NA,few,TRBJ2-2,CASSEGLVNTGELFF,TGTGCCAGCAGTGAAGGGCTGGTTAACACCGGGGAGCTGTTTTTT
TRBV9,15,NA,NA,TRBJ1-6,CASSVGTAYNSPLHF,TGTGCCAGCAGCGTAGGGACGGCTTATAATTCACCCCTCCACTTT
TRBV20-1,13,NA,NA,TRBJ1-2,CSASLTALAGYTF,TGCAGTGCTAGCCTTACAGCCTTGGCTGGCTACACCTTC
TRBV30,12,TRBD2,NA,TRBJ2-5,CAWSSSSGGPYF,TGTGCCTGGAGTTCCTCTAGCGGGGGCCCCTACTTC
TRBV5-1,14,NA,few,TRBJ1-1,CASSLGVERTEAFF,TGCGCCAGCAGCTTGGGTGTTGAGAGGACTGAAGCTTTCTTT
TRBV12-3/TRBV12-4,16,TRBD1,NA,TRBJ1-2,CASMESGQGINYGYTF,TGTGCCAGCATGGAGTCGGGACAGGGCATTAACTATGGCTACACCTTC
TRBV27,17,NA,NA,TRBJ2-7,CASSFSPGRGPSYEQYF,TGTGCCAGCAGTTTTTCCCCTGGACGGGGGCCTTCCTACGAGCAGTACTTC
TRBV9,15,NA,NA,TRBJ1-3,CASSVALTNIDTIYF,TGTGCCAGCAGCGTAGCTTTGACAAATATCGACACCATATATTTT
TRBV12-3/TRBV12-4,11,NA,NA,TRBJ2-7,CASSPGFEQYF,TGTGCCAGCAGCCCAGGGTTCGAGCAGTACTTC
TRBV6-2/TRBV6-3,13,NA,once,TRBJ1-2,CASSTGTPRGYTF,TGTGCCAGCAGCACCGGGACACCGAGGGGCTACACCTTC
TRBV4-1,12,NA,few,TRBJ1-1,CASSQQNTEAFF,TGCGCCAGCAGCCAACAGAACACTGAAGCTTTCTTT
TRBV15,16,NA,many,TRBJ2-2,CATSRDHEGPTGELFF,TGTGCCACCAGCAGAGATCATGAGGGACCCACCGGGGAGCTGTTTTTT
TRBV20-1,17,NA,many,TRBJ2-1,CSAIPLNRDRGRNEQFF,TGCAGTGCCATCCCCTTAAACAGGGATCGGGGTAGGAATGAGCAGTTCTTC
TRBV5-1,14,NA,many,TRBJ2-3,CASSSRTPTDTQYF,TGCGCCAGCAGCTCTAGGACTCCCACAGATACGCAGTATTTT
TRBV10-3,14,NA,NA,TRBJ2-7,CATANLTDSYEQYF,TGTGCCACCGCCAACTTGACAGATTCCTACGAGCAGTACTTC
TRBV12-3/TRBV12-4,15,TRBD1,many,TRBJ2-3,CASRGRTGFTDTQYF,TGTGCCAGCAGGGGGCGGACAGGATTCACAGATACGCAGTATTTT
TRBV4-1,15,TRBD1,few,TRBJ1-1,CASSQLTGTGTEAFF,TGCGCCAGCAGCCAGTTGACAGGGACCGGCACTGAAGCTTTCTTT
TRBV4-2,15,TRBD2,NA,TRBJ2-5,CASSQVSGSKETQYF,TGTGCCAGCAGCCAAGTAAGCGGGAGTAAAGAGACCCAGTACTTC
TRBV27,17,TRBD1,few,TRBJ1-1,CASLRFGQGARSTEAFF,TGTGCCAGCCTCCGTTTTGGACAGGGGGCAAGGAGTACTGAAGCTTTCTTT
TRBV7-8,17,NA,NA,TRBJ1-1,CASSPHRWRQGNTEAFF,TGTGCCAGCAGCCCCCACCGTTGGCGGCAGGGGAACACTGAAGCTTTCTTT
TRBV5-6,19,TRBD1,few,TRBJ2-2,CASSLDSGQGPTNTGELFF,TGTGCCAGCAGCCTAGACTCGGGACAGGGGCCAACCAACACCGGGGAGCTGTTTTTT
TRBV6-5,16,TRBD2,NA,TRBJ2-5,CASSYTSGGSWETQYF,TGTGCCAGCAGTTACACTAGCGGGGGGTCCTGGGAGACCCAGTACTTC
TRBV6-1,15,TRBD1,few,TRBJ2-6,CASRWTGVGANVLTF,TGTGCCAGCAGATGGACAGGGGTTGGGGCCAACGTCCTGACTTTC
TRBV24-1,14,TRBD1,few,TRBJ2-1,CATSDRDRVNEQFF,TGTGCCACCAGTGACCGGGACAGGGTCAATGAGCAGTTCTTC
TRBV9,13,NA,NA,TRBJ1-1,CASSVGPDTEAFF,TGTGCCAGCAGCGTTGGTCCAGACACTGAAGCTTTCTTT
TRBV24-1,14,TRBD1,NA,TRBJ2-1,CATHPGQGANEQFF,TGTGCCACCCACCCGGGACAGGGGGCTAATGAGCAGTTCTTC
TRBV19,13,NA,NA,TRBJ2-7,CASSIRWGDEQYF,TGTGCCAGTAGTATCCGCTGGGGTGACGAGCAGTACTTC